One sample yielded the 19 T cell receptor beta chains listed below, sequenced in a study of PD-1 blockade in mismatch repair-deficient tumors. The method was immunoSEQ multiplex PCR; TCRdb's version includes in-frame clones alone and lacks a portion of them. The profile covers under 150,000 clones, with 88% appearing a single time and about 10% taken by the ten largest. The material was peripheral blood, obtained approximately 71 weeks after starting pembrolizumab. These receptor sequences come from an adult with mismatch repair-deficient cancer.

This clone was counted a single time. The rearrangement uses TRBV11-3 and TRBJ2-3, with D perhaps TRBD1 (6 bases). V lost 2 bases and J 3 bases, leaving 15 bases between the germline ends. The CDR3 extends over 16 amino acids. The germline V gene has CDR1 SGHNT and CDR2 YENEEA. For the CDR3, the DNA is TGTGCCAGCAGCTTATCTCGACAGGTGGAGACAGATACGCAGTATTTT. Its protein is CASSLSRQVETDTQYF.

The V call is TRBV30, the J call TRBJ1-2, with 7 bases lining up with TRBD1. Germline CDR1 GTSNPN, CDR2 SVGIG (reference sequence). Trimming removed 4 bases from V and 4 bases from J; junction bases left unmatched: 18. The CDR3 loop spans 17 amino acids. The CDR3 protein is CAWNPNIRGRGAYGYTF. The DNA for the CDR3 is TGTGCCTGGAACCCCAATATAAGGGGGCGCGGCGCCTATGGCTACACCTTC.

The J gene is TRBJ1-1, the V gene TRBV7-9; TRBD1 aligns across 9 bases. Germline V gives CDR1 SEHNR, CDR2 FQNEAQ (reference sequence). V dropped 6 bases and J dropped 7; count of bases not matched to a gene: 12. The CDR3 runs to 15 residues. For the CDR3, the DNA is TGTGCCAGCAGTATGAGTGGGACAGGGACTAATGAAGCTTTCTTT. It translates to CASSMSGTGTNEAFF.

This rearrangement joins TRBV7-8 to TRBJ1-3, with D perhaps matching TRBD1 (5 bases). Germline-derived CDR1 and CDR2 are SGHVS and FQNEAQ. Trimming took 3 bases from V and 4 from J, leaving 7 bases between them. The CDR3 is 13 residues long. The CDR3 nucleotides read TGTGCCAGCAGCTTCCCAGGGGGAAACACCATATATTTT. It encodes CASSFPGGNTIYF. The full variable domain, in which reference TRBV7-8 and TRBJ1-3 provide the parts outside the CDR3, is GAGVSQSPRYKVAKRGQDVALRCDPISGHVSLFWYQQALGQGPEFLTYFQNEAQLDKSGLPSDRFFAERPEGSVSTLKIQRTQQEDSAVYLCASSFPGGNTIYFGEGSWLTVV.

The chain has TRBV6-5 and TRBJ1-2; D not resolved. The CDR3 is 15 amino acids. Germline CDR1 and CDR2: MNHEY and SVGAGI. V was clipped by 0 bases and J by 8 bases, with 16 bases between them. The CDR3 reads CASSYSVASVKGYTF. CDR3 in DNA: TGTGCCAGCAGTTACTCGGTTGCGTCGGTGAAGGGCTACACCTTC.

The genes are TRBV5-4 and TRBJ2-1, with 11 nucleotides matching TRBD2. With 4 bases clipped from V and 4 bases from J, the junction kept 4 bases outside the gene matches. Germline CDR1 SGHNT, CDR2 YYREEE (reference sequence). The CDR3 is made up of 15 amino acids. The CDR3 bases are TGTGCCAGCAGCCCGGGACTAGCGGATTACAATGAGCAGTTCTTC. Its translation: CASSPGLADYNEQFF.

The chain couples TRBV7-9 to TRBJ2-5, with a weak D call TRBD1 (6 bases). The germline V gene has CDR1 SEHNR and CDR2 FQNEAQ (reference sequence). Between the trimmed V and J ends, which lost 4 bases and 1 base, there was a span of 7 bases. The CDR3 sequence is 13 residues long. The CDR3, as DNA: TGTGCCAGCAGCTCGGACAGCCAAGAGACCCAGTACTTC. This codes for CASSSDSQETQYF.

The chain recombines TRBV27 with TRBJ2-7; 7 positions agree with TRBD2. The CDR3 spans 15 residues. Germline V lookup: CDR1 MNHEY, CDR2 SMNVEV (reference sequence). The V segment lost 5 bases and the J segment 6 bases; nucleotides outside the gene matches: 13. CDR3 coding DNA: TGTGCCAGCAGTCATGAGACTAGCCAGGCTGGCGAGCAGTACTTC. This codes for CASSHETSQAGEQYF.

The genes are TRBV7-9 and TRBJ1-2; tentative D call: TRBD1 (5 bases). V lost 10 bases and J lost 0, with 15 bases in between. Germline CDR1 is SEHNR and CDR2 is FQNEAQ (reference sequence). The CDR3 extends over 14 amino acids. CDR3 sequence (DNA): TGTGCCACCGAGGTGACAGTGACTAACTATGGCTACACCTTC. It yields the protein CATEVTVTNYGYTF. Using reference TRBV7-9 and TRBJ1-2 for the parts outside the CDR3, the full variable domain is DTGVSQNPRHKITKRGQNVTFRCDPISEHNRLYWYRQTLGQGPEFLTYFQNEAQLEKSRLLSDRFSAERPKGSFSTLEIQRTEQGDSAMYLCATEVTVTNYGYTFGSGTRLTVV.

The rearrangement links TRBV7-2 to TRBJ2-7; D is tentatively TRBD1 or TRBD2 (5 bases each). The germline V and J ends were trimmed by 5 bases and 7 bases, with 15 bases remaining between them. Germline lookup yields CDR1 SGHTA and CDR2 FQGNSA. The CDR3 runs 13 residues. CDR3 nucleotides: TGTGCCAGCAGCCCGCCAAATGGGGGAGAGCAGTACTTC. Encoded protein: CASSPPNGGEQYF.

The J gene is TRBJ2-7, the V gene TRBV7-2, with 11 bases matching TRBD1. After removal of 4 bases from V and 6 bases from J, the junction contained 5 bases not matched to a gene. CDR3 length equals 14 residues. CDR1 SGHTA and CDR2 FQGNSA come from the germline V gene. The CDR3 reads CASSWTGGASEQYF. The CDR3 bases are TGTGCCAGCAGCTGGACAGGGGGCGCGTCCGAGCAGTACTTC.

The chain recombines TRBV19 with TRBJ2-4, with a weak D call TRBD1 (6 bases). The V gene lost 5 bases and the J gene lost 0 bases, with 14 bases spanning the gap. The CDR3 is 16 residues long. Per the germline V gene, CDR1 is LNHDA and CDR2 is SQIVND (reference sequence). Here the CDR3 reads CASSSSGVVAKNIQYF. The CDR3 DNA follows: TGTGCCAGTAGTTCCTCAGGGGTTGTAGCCAAAAACATTCAGTACTTC. Complete variable domain (other parts from reference TRBV19 and TRBJ2-4): DGGITQSPKYLFRKEGQNVTLSCEQNLNHDAMYWYRQDPGQGLRLIYYSQIVNDFQKGDIAEGYSVSREKKESFPLTVTSAQKNPTAFYLCASSSSGVVAKNIQYFGAGTRLSVL.

The gene calls are TRBV10-3 and TRBJ2-6, with a weak D call TRBD2 (6 bases). This CDR3 comprises 18 residues. Looked up from germline, CDR1 is ENHRY and CDR2 is SYGVKD. The germline V and J ends were trimmed by 3 bases and 1 base, with 16 bases remaining between them. The CDR3: CAISDPRVGTSGANVLTF. The CDR3 DNA is TGTGCCATCAGTGACCCCCGGGTTGGGACTTCTGGGGCCAACGTCCTGACTTTC.

The chain recombines TRBV5-1 with TRBJ2-1, with no clear D. The CDR3 spans 12 residues. V was pared by 7 bases and J by 3 bases, with 8 bases between. Germline CDR1 reads SGHRS; CDR2 reads YFSETQ. In DNA, the CDR3 is TGCGCCAGCCGGCCAAACTACAATGAGCAGTTCTTC. Translation gives CASRPNYNEQFF.

The chain recombines TRBV4-3 with TRBJ2-5, with 9 positions matching TRBD2. This CDR3 has 16 amino acids. Germline V gene data show CDR1 as LGHNA and CDR2 as YSLEER. Trimming removed 1 base from V and 2 bases from J; junction bases left unmatched: 5. This CDR3 reads CASSQGEAGGQETQYF. As DNA, the CDR3 is TGCGCCAGCAGCCAAGGGGAGGCGGGAGGGCAAGAGACCCAGTACTTC.

The rearrangement uses TRBV10-3 and TRBJ2-2; unclear D gene. CDR3 size: 14 residues. Trimming pared 4 bases from V and 1 base from J, leaving 7 bases between. Germline V gives CDR1 ENHRY, CDR2 SYGVKD. The chain's CDR3 is CAISGYQNTGELFF. In DNA form, the CDR3 reads TGTGCCATCAGTGGTTACCAGAACACCGGGGAGCTGTTTTTT.

This chain uses TRBV11-2 with TRBJ2-7; tentatively, D is TRBD2 (5 bases). Germline CDR1 and CDR2: SGHAT and FQNNGV. The germline V and J ends were trimmed by 0 bases and 4 bases, with 13 bases remaining between them. The CDR3 consists of 15 residues. For the CDR3, the DNA is TGTGCCAGCAGCTTAGAATTGGCCAGGACTTACGAGCAGTACTTC. Translation gives CASSLELARTYEQYF.

J is TRBJ2-5 and V is TRBV28; 10 bases are a match to TRBD1. The CDR3 runs 13 residues. V shed 10 bases and J 5 bases; nucleotides not matched to a gene: 7. From germline, CDR1 is MDHEN and CDR2 SYDVKM. The CDR3 protein is CAIDRGRGETQYF. CDR3 nucleotide sequence: TGTGCCATCGACAGGGGGCGGGGGGAGACCCAGTACTTC.

This clone was counted a few times. The chain employs TRBV30 and TRBJ2-2; 8 bases match TRBD1. Germline CDR1 and CDR2: GTSNPN and SVGIG (reference sequence). The J segment lost 5 bases and the V segment lost 3 bases, leaving 8 bases of the junction unmatched. This CDR3 contains 15 residues. In nucleotides, the CDR3 is TGTGCCTGGAGCCTGCGGGACAGGTTAACCGGGGAGCTGTTTTTT. Its protein is CAWSLRDRLTGELFF.